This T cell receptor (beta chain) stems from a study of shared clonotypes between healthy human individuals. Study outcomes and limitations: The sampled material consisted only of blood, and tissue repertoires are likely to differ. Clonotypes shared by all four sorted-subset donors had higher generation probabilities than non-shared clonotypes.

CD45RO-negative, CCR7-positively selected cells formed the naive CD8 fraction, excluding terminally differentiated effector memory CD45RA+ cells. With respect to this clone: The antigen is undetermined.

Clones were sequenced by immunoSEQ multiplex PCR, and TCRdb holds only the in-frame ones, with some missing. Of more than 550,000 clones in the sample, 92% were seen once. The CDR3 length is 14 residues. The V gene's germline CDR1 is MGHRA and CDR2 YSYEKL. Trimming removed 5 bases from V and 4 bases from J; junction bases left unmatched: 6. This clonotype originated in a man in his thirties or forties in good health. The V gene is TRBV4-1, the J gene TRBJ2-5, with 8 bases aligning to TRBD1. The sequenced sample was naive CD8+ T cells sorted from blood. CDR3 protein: CASSSRTGLETQYF. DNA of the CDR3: TGCGCCAGCAGCAGCCGGACAGGGCTAGAGACCCAGTACTTC.